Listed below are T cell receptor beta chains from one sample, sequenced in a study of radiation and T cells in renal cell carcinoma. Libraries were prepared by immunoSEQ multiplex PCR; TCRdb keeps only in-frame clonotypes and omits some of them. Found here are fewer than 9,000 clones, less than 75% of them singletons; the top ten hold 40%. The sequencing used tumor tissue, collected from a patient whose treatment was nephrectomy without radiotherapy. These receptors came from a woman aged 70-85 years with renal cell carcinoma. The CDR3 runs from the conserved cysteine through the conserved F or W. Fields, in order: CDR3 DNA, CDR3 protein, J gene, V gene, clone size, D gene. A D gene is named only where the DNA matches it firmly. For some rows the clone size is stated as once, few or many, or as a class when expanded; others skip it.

CDR3nt: TGTGCCTTCCACAGGGATAGCACTGAAGCTTTCTTT
CDR3aa: CAFHRDSTEAFF
j_gene: TRBJ1-1
v_gene: TRBV30
abundance: NA
d_gene: NA

CDR3nt: TGTGCCAGCAACCGCGGGACGCCGGTCGTCGGGGAGCTGTTTTTT
CDR3aa: CASNRGTPVVGELFF
j_gene: TRBJ2-2
v_gene: TRBV7-4
abundance: NA
d_gene: NA

CDR3nt: TGTGCCAGTACCCCGAGACAGGGGGCTTATGGCTACACCTTC
CDR3aa: CASTPRQGAYGYTF
j_gene: TRBJ1-2
v_gene: TRBV19
abundance: NA
d_gene: TRBD1

CDR3nt: TGCGCCAGCAGCTCCCCCGGGACAGAACCCTATGGCTACACCTTC
CDR3aa: CASSSPGTEPYGYTF
j_gene: TRBJ1-2
v_gene: TRBV5-1
abundance: NA
d_gene: TRBD1

CDR3nt: TGTGCCAGTAGTATAGATACTAGCGGGGCCCACACAGATACGCAGTATTTT
CDR3aa: CASSIDTSGAHTDTQYF
j_gene: TRBJ2-3
v_gene: TRBV19
abundance: few
d_gene: TRBD2

CDR3nt: TGTGCCAGCAGCTCCACCCGGGGGTCAGCGCAGGAGACCCAGTACTTC
CDR3aa: CASSSTRGSAQETQYF
j_gene: TRBJ2-5
v_gene: TRBV5-4
abundance: once
d_gene: NA

CDR3nt: TGCGCCAGCAGCCAATTCGGCGGGGGGCGGGAGGGGCAGTTCTTC
CDR3aa: CASSQFGGGREGQFF
j_gene: TRBJ2-1
v_gene: TRBV4-1
abundance: NA
d_gene: TRBD2

CDR3nt: TGTGCCAGCACCGTCACTCCGGGACAGGGGATCGGCTATGGCTACACCTTC
CDR3aa: CASTVTPGQGIGYGYTF
j_gene: TRBJ1-2
v_gene: TRBV4-2
abundance: NA
d_gene: TRBD1

CDR3nt: TGTGCCAGCAGCCGACAGGGGGTGAACACTGAAGCTTTCTTT
CDR3aa: CASSRQGVNTEAFF
j_gene: TRBJ1-1
v_gene: TRBV5-4
abundance: few
d_gene: TRBD1

CDR3nt: TGTGCCAGCAGTGAAAGACGGCCGGGGGAGACCCAGTACTTC
CDR3aa: CASSERRPGETQYF
j_gene: TRBJ2-5
v_gene: TRBV25-1
abundance: once
d_gene: NA

CDR3nt: TGTGCCAGCAGCTTAGGAGCGGGTGGGGCCAACGTCCTGACTTTC
CDR3aa: CASSLGAGGANVLTF
j_gene: TRBJ2-6
v_gene: TRBV11-2
abundance: NA
d_gene: NA

CDR3nt: TGCGCCAGCAGCGTAGCGGGGGGAGGAAACACCATATATTTT
CDR3aa: CASSVAGGGNTIYF
j_gene: TRBJ1-3
v_gene: TRBV4-1
abundance: NA
d_gene: NA

CDR3nt: TGTGCCAGCAGTGACACTAGCGGGGCTGACATTCAGTACTTC
CDR3aa: CASSDTSGADIQYF
j_gene: TRBJ2-4
v_gene: TRBV6-1
abundance: NA
d_gene: TRBD2

CDR3nt: TGTGCCAGCTCACTCGCAGGGTACGGAGGCTACACCTTC
CDR3aa: CASSLAGYGGYTF
j_gene: TRBJ1-2
v_gene: TRBV18
abundance: NA
d_gene: NA

CDR3nt: TGTGCCAGCAGCCTACGCCTGAGGAACGATGGCCATGAAGCTTTCTTT
CDR3aa: CASSLRLRNDGHEAFF
j_gene: TRBJ1-1
v_gene: TRBV7-8
abundance: NA
d_gene: NA

CDR3nt: TGTGCCACCCGTGGGGGCTCGACCGGGGAGCTGTTTTTT
CDR3aa: CATRGGSTGELFF
j_gene: TRBJ2-2
v_gene: TRBV11-2
abundance: NA
d_gene: NA

CDR3nt: TGTGCCACCAGCGTCCGTACGACAGGGAAGGGCTACACCTTC
CDR3aa: CATSVRTTGKGYTF
j_gene: TRBJ1-2
v_gene: TRBV15
abundance: NA
d_gene: TRBD1

CDR3nt: TGTGCCAGCAGCTTGGCCACAGGACGGGTCACGAACTATGGCTACACCTTC
CDR3aa: CASSLATGRVTNYGYTF
j_gene: TRBJ1-2
v_gene: TRBV5-5
abundance: NA
d_gene: NA

CDR3nt: TGTGCCAGCAGCGTAAATGGAGGGACTGAAGCTTTCTTT
CDR3aa: CASSVNGGTEAFF
j_gene: TRBJ1-1
v_gene: TRBV9
abundance: few
d_gene: NA

CDR3nt: TGTGCCAGCAGTGAAACCCCTACCGGGACCACTGAAGCTTTCTTT
CDR3aa: CASSETPTGTTEAFF
j_gene: TRBJ1-1
v_gene: TRBV2
abundance: NA
d_gene: NA

CDR3nt: TGTGCCAGCAGTTTTATCCAGTTCGCGAACACCGGGGAGCTGTTTTTT
CDR3aa: CASSFIQFANTGELFF
j_gene: TRBJ2-2
v_gene: TRBV27
abundance: NA
d_gene: NA

CDR3nt: TGTGCCAGCAGCTTAGAGTCCACAGATACGCAGTATTTT
CDR3aa: CASSLESTDTQYF
j_gene: TRBJ2-3
v_gene: TRBV7-9
abundance: NA
d_gene: NA

CDR3nt: TGTGCCAGCAGCTTGACCTACAATGAGCAGTTCTTC
CDR3aa: CASSLTYNEQFF
j_gene: TRBJ2-1
v_gene: TRBV7-2
abundance: NA
d_gene: NA

CDR3nt: TGTGCCAGCAGCCCAACCGGGGGGGGGCGCGGACTACATGAGCAGTTCTTC
CDR3aa: CASSPTGGGRGLHEQFF
j_gene: TRBJ2-1
v_gene: TRBV13
abundance: few
d_gene: TRBD2

CDR3nt: TGCGCCAGCAGCCAAGAGTCAGTGAACTATGGCTACACCTTC
CDR3aa: CASSQESVNYGYTF
j_gene: TRBJ1-2
v_gene: TRBV4-1
abundance: few
d_gene: NA

CDR3nt: TGTGCCAGTAGTTCCCAGAGGGAGGGGGCTAATTCACCCCTCCACTTT
CDR3aa: CASSSQREGANSPLHF
j_gene: TRBJ1-6
v_gene: TRBV19
abundance: few
d_gene: TRBD1

CDR3nt: TGTGCCAGTAGTACTGTCCCTGGGACAGCGAATTATGGCTACACCTTC
CDR3aa: CASSTVPGTANYGYTF
j_gene: TRBJ1-2
v_gene: TRBV19
abundance: few
d_gene: TRBD1

CDR3nt: TGTGCCATCAGTGAGGGGGGACAGGGTAACTATGGCTACACCTTC
CDR3aa: CAISEGGQGNYGYTF
j_gene: TRBJ1-2
v_gene: TRBV10-3
abundance: medium-sized
d_gene: TRBD1

CDR3nt: TGTGCCAGCAGCTCTCCGGGACTAGCGGGGGGGACCCAAGAGACCCAGTACTTC
CDR3aa: CASSSPGLAGGTQETQYF
j_gene: TRBJ2-5
v_gene: TRBV7-9
abundance: NA
d_gene: TRBD2

CDR3nt: TGTGCCAGCAGCCGGGAGACAGGGGCGAGGGTTGGTGAGCAGTTCTTC
CDR3aa: CASSRETGARVGEQFF
j_gene: TRBJ2-1
v_gene: TRBV7-9
abundance: medium-sized
d_gene: TRBD1

CDR3nt: TGTGCCAGCAGCCAAGTCGGGACAGGGGGCTTAAACATTCAGTACTTC
CDR3aa: CASSQVGTGGLNIQYF
j_gene: TRBJ2-4
v_gene: TRBV14
abundance: NA
d_gene: TRBD1

CDR3nt: TGTGCCAGCAGCTCAACGACAGGTTATGGCTACACCTTC
CDR3aa: CASSSTTGYGYTF
j_gene: TRBJ1-2
v_gene: TRBV7-8
abundance: NA
d_gene: NA

CDR3nt: TGTGCCAGCAGTGAGGGTTGGGAGACTGAAGCTTTCTTT
CDR3aa: CASSEGWETEAFF
j_gene: TRBJ1-1
v_gene: TRBV2
abundance: few
d_gene: NA

CDR3nt: TGTGCCACCCGGGACGTATCAGATACGCAGTATTTT
CDR3aa: CATRDVSDTQYF
j_gene: TRBJ2-3
v_gene: TRBV19
abundance: NA
d_gene: NA

CDR3nt: TGTGCCAGCCGGGGGACAGGGCGGACAGATACGCAGTATTTT
CDR3aa: CASRGTGRTDTQYF
j_gene: TRBJ2-3
v_gene: TRBV19
abundance: NA
d_gene: TRBD1

CDR3nt: TGTGCCTGCTACTCCCGGGACAAAAACATTCAGTACTTC
CDR3aa: CACYSRDKNIQYF
j_gene: TRBJ2-4
v_gene: TRBV6-1
abundance: NA
d_gene: NA

CDR3nt: TGTGCCAGCAGCGAACCCGGGCCTAACTACGAGCAGTACTTC
CDR3aa: CASSEPGPNYEQYF
j_gene: TRBJ2-7
v_gene: TRBV5-6
abundance: NA
d_gene: NA

CDR3nt: TGTGCCAGCATCGTCGCGGAAAGAACTGAAGCTTTCTTT
CDR3aa: CASIVAERTEAFF
j_gene: TRBJ1-1
v_gene: TRBV19
abundance: few
d_gene: NA

CDR3nt: TGTGCCAGCAGCCAGACGGTGAACACTGAAGCTTTCTTT
CDR3aa: CASSQTVNTEAFF
j_gene: TRBJ1-1
v_gene: TRBV25-1
abundance: NA
d_gene: NA

CDR3nt: TGTGCCAGTAAGGGCGCGACAATTGGAAACACCATATATTTT
CDR3aa: CASKGATIGNTIYF
j_gene: TRBJ1-3
v_gene: TRBV19
abundance: NA
d_gene: NA

CDR3nt: TGCGCCAGCAGCCAAGAAGAGGGGGGGTGGAACACTGAAGCTTTCTTT
CDR3aa: CASSQEEGGWNTEAFF
j_gene: TRBJ1-1
v_gene: TRBV4-1
abundance: NA
d_gene: NA

CDR3nt: TGCAGCCCGGGGGAACTCACAGATACGCAGTATTTT
CDR3aa: CSPGELTDTQYF
j_gene: TRBJ2-3
v_gene: TRBV29-1
abundance: NA
d_gene: NA

CDR3nt: TGCGCCAGCAGCCAGCTAGCGGGGTGGACAGATACGCAGTATTTT
CDR3aa: CASSQLAGWTDTQYF
j_gene: TRBJ2-3
v_gene: TRBV4-1
abundance: NA
d_gene: TRBD2

CDR3nt: TGTGCCAGCAGGGGGCTTACGGAGACGAGCTCCTACAATGAGCAGTTCTTC
CDR3aa: CASRGLTETSSYNEQFF
j_gene: TRBJ2-1
v_gene: TRBV7-9
abundance: NA
d_gene: NA

CDR3nt: TGTGCCAGCACCTTGAGGGACAGGTTGAACACTGAAGCTTTCTTT
CDR3aa: CASTLRDRLNTEAFF
j_gene: TRBJ1-1
v_gene: TRBV6-1
abundance: NA
d_gene: TRBD1

CDR3nt: TGTGCCAGCAGTGCCCAGACCTACAATGAGCAGTTCTTC
CDR3aa: CASSAQTYNEQFF
j_gene: TRBJ2-1
v_gene: TRBV2
abundance: NA
d_gene: NA

CDR3nt: TGTGCCAGCAGTGAAAAGGGCCGACTGGGTGAAGCTTTCTTT
CDR3aa: CASSEKGRLGEAFF
j_gene: TRBJ1-1
v_gene: TRBV2
abundance: NA
d_gene: NA

CDR3nt: TGTGCCAGCAGTGTCGGGCAGAACTATGGCTACACCTTC
CDR3aa: CASSVGQNYGYTF
j_gene: TRBJ1-2
v_gene: TRBV2
abundance: few
d_gene: NA

CDR3nt: TGTGCCAGCAGCCCCTCTCTTGGCTCCTACAATGAGCAGTTCTTC
CDR3aa: CASSPSLGSYNEQFF
j_gene: TRBJ2-1
v_gene: TRBV7-9
abundance: NA
d_gene: NA

CDR3nt: TGTGCCAGCAGTGTCCCGGGGGACACCGGGGAGCTGTTTTTT
CDR3aa: CASSVPGDTGELFF
j_gene: TRBJ2-2
v_gene: TRBV25-1
abundance: few
d_gene: NA

CDR3nt: TGTGCCAGCAGCTTGCTCGGGGGATCTGGAAACACCATATATTTT
CDR3aa: CASSLLGGSGNTIYF
j_gene: TRBJ1-3
v_gene: TRBV5-6
abundance: NA
d_gene: NA

CDR3nt: TGCGCCAGCAGCCAAGGGCAGCCTAACTATGGCTACACCTTC
CDR3aa: CASSQGQPNYGYTF
j_gene: TRBJ1-2
v_gene: TRBV4-1
abundance: few
d_gene: NA

CDR3nt: TGTGCCAGCAGCTTAGAGGGGTCTAATGAAAAACTGTTTTTT
CDR3aa: CASSLEGSNEKLFF
j_gene: TRBJ1-4
v_gene: TRBV7-8
abundance: NA
d_gene: NA

CDR3nt: TGTGCCATCACAGATCACGCCAACACCATATATTTT
CDR3aa: CAITDHANTIYF
j_gene: TRBJ1-3
v_gene: TRBV10-3
abundance: NA
d_gene: NA

CDR3nt: TGTGCCAGCAGCTCCCATGGGGGAGGCACTGAAGCTTTCTTT
CDR3aa: CASSSHGGGTEAFF
j_gene: TRBJ1-1
v_gene: TRBV7-3
abundance: medium-sized
d_gene: NA